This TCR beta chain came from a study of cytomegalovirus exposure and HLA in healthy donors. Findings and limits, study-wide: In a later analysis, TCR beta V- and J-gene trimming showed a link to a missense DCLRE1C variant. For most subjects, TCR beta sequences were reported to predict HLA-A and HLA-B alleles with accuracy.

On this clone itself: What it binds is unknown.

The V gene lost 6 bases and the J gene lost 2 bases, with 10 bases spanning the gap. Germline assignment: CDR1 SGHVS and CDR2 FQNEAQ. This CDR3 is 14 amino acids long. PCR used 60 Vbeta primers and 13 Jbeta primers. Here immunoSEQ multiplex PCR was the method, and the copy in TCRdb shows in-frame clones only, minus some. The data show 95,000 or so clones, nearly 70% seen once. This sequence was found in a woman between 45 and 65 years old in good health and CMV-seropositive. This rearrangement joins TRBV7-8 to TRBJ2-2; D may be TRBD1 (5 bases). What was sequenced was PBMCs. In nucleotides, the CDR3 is TGTGCCAGCAGGACTGACAGAAACACCGGGGAGCTGTTTTTT. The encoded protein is CASRTDRNTGELFF.